Below are 14 T cell receptor beta chains sequenced from a single sample in a study of blood T cell repertoires in COVID-19. Using immunoSEQ multiplex PCR, the repertoire was profiled, and TCRdb retains in-frame clones only, with some absent. Here the sample spans some 150,000 clones, around 84% being singletons. Sequenced input: peripheral blood. These receptors came from a woman aged 60 to 75 with acute or convalescent COVID-19.

The rearrangement links TRBV2 to TRBJ1-6, with 7 bases that match TRBD1. Germline V CDR1 and CDR2: SNHLY, FYNNEI. The CDR3 covers 16 residues. V shed 3 bases and J 7 bases; nucleotides not matched to a gene: 9. This CDR3 reads CASSDLTGAGNSPLHF. The CDR3, as DNA: TGTGCCAGCAGTGACCTCACAGGGGCCGGAAATTCACCCCTCCACTTT.

The chain combines TRBV7-9 with TRBJ2-7; D might be TRBD2 (5 bases). CDR1 is SEHNR and CDR2 is FQNEAQ in the germline V gene (reference sequence). The V end lost 0 bases, the J end lost 5 bases, and 11 bases lay between the germline ends. This CDR3 spans 14 amino acids. The CDR3 loop reads CASSLAPSGNEQYF. DNA of the CDR3: TGTGCCAGCAGCTTAGCCCCTTCCGGGAACGAGCAGTACTTC. The entire variable domain, with the rest obtained from reference TRBV7-9 and TRBJ2-7, is as follows: DTGVSQNPRHKITKRGQNVTFRCDPISEHNRLYWYRQTLGQGPEFLTYFQNEAQLEKSRLLSDRFSAERPKGSFSTLEIQRTEQGDSAMYLCASSLAPSGNEQYFGPGTRLTVT.

The V and J genes are TRBV5-4 and TRBJ2-2; TRBD2 aligns across 7 bases. The trim removed 4 bases at V and 1 base at J, leaving 16 bases unmatched. The CDR3 contains 19 residues. Germline V CDR1 and CDR2: SGHNT, YYREEE (reference sequence). The CDR3, as DNA: TGTGCCAGCAGCCCGACGGGTGGAGAAGCGGGGAGGAACACCGGGGAGCTGTTTTTT. Protein sequence: CASSPTGGEAGRNTGELFF.

V gene TRBV30 combines with J gene TRBJ1-3, with a tentative D call TRBD1 (6 bases). Germline lookup yields CDR1 GTSNPN and CDR2 SVGIG (reference sequence). The CDR3 consists of 14 residues. The germline V and J ends were trimmed by 4 bases and 3 bases, with 13 bases remaining between them. The CDR3 spells CAWNAGAIGNTIYF. In DNA form, the CDR3 reads TGTGCCTGGAATGCGGGGGCAATTGGAAACACCATATATTTT.

V is TRBV30 and J is TRBJ2-2; TRBD2 agrees at 13 bases. The CDR3 has 18 amino acids. The V and J ends lost 0 bases and 0 bases, in that order; junction bases with no gene match: 4. Germline values: CDR1 GTSNPN, CDR2 SVGIG (reference sequence). CDR3 nucleotides: TGTGCCTGGAGTGTACTAGCGGGGGGGGGCGCGAACACCGGGGAGCTGTTTTTT. Translated: CAWSVLAGGGANTGELFF.

On this clone: The junction differs from germline at one of its ends, possibly a read error. The chain joins TRBV11-2 to TRBJ1-1, with unresolved D. The CDR3 extends over 16 amino acids. Germline V gene sequence: CDR1 SGHAT, CDR2 FQNNGV. CDR3 DNA sequence: TGTGCCAGCAGCTTAGTCCTCAGGTCGGGGAACGCTGAAGCTTTCTTT. Encoded protein: CASSLVLRSGNAEAFF.

The chain couples TRBV23-1 to TRBJ2-2, with a possible D match to TRBD2 (5 bases). TRBV23-1 is an ORF, and what it does is uncertain. V was trimmed by 1 base and J by 5 bases, leaving 17 bases between them. The CDR3 runs to 17 residues. The CDR3 protein is CASSQLVQPSGTGELFF. The CDR3 DNA follows: TGCGCCAGCAGTCAATTGGTACAACCGTCGGGGACCGGGGAGCTGTTTTTT.

The chain carries TRBV12-3 or TRBV12-4 and TRBJ1-2, with TRBD1 matching over 8 bases. The trim removed 6 bases at V and 4 bases at J, leaving 4 bases unmatched. This CDR3 is 13 amino acids long. The CDR3 sequence: CASRMTGVYGYTF. In DNA, the CDR3 is TGTGCCAGCAGAATGACAGGGGTCTATGGCTACACCTTC.

The chain employs TRBV4-3 and TRBJ2-5; D gene uncertain. The CDR3 length is 15 residues. Trimming left V 0 bases short and J 2 bases short, with 10 bases between. Looked up from germline, CDR1 is LGHNA and CDR2 is YSLEER. The CDR3 reads CASSQDFRQQETQYF. In DNA form, the CDR3 reads TGCGCCAGCAGCCAAGACTTCAGGCAACAAGAGACCCAGTACTTC.

This clone was detected only once. V usage is TRBV10-3 and J usage is TRBJ2-5; D ambiguous. Germline V gives CDR1 ENHRY, CDR2 SYGVKD. Trimming shortened V by 6 bases and J by 1 base, and 9 bases separated the two germline ends. The CDR3 is 13 amino acids. The CDR3 nucleotides are TGTGCCATCAGCGCGGCTATCCAAGAGACCCAGTACTTC. Translating it yields CAISAAIQETQYF.

The V and J genes are TRBV10-3 and TRBJ2-7; D not certain. The length of the CDR3 is 14 residues. V lost 2 bases and J lost 3, with 11 bases in between. Germline assignment: CDR1 ENHRY and CDR2 SYGVKD. The CDR3 loop reads CAISENFYLYEQYF. CDR3 DNA sequence: TGTGCCATCAGTGAGAACTTTTACCTCTACGAGCAGTACTTC.

Remarks on this clone: This specimen includes other DNA sequences encoding the same CDR3. V and J are TRBV6-1 and TRBJ1-2; D is undetermined. Germline values: CDR1 MNHNS, CDR2 SASEGT. The length of the CDR3 is 11 residues. Trimming cost V 3 bases and J 5 bases, with 4 bases left between them. The CDR3 DNA is TGTGCCAGCAGTGAGGCTTATGGCTACACCTTC. As protein: CASSEAYGYTF.

The rearrangement uses TRBV2 and TRBJ1-1, with TRBD1 identical over 10 bases. V was pared by 4 bases and J by 1 base, with 0 bases of the junction left unmatched. Germline assignment: CDR1 SNHLY and CDR2 FYNNEI. The CDR3 is 14 residues long. In DNA, the CDR3 is TGTGCCAGCAGTGGGACAGGGGGGAACACTGAAGCTTTCTTT. Its translation is CASSGTGGNTEAFF.

The V gene is TRBV19, the J gene TRBJ1-2; possibly TRBD1 for D (6 bases). CDR3 length: 13 residues. V was trimmed by 9 bases and J by 8 bases, leaving 19 bases between them. Per the germline V gene, CDR1 is LNHDA and CDR2 is SQIVND (reference sequence). CDR3 sequence: CARMNRDTTGYTF. CDR3 coding DNA: TGTGCCAGGATGAACAGGGATACGACGGGCTACACCTTC.